The 8 T cell receptor beta chains below were found in one sample sequenced in a study of control samples from healthy donors and cancer patients (dated by TCRdb to 2018 to 2021). The protocol used for the library was the immunoSEQ multiplex PCR assay. TCRdb mirrors the immuneACCESS table, restricted to in-frame sequences. Some clones are absent from its copies; in checked studies, under half trace to an unresolved V gene, and the reason for the others is unknown. The sample contains about 94,000 clones, just over 90% of them found a single time. Over 3% of the sample comes from the top ten. Material for sequencing was blood. The receptors here all came from a woman aged 18-35 years in good health.

A few counts support this clone. This rearrangement joins TRBV7-9 to TRBJ2-7; TRBD2 aligns across 8 bases. The germline CDR1 and CDR2 sequences are SEHNR and FQNEAQ (reference sequence). The CDR3 length is 15 residues. V gave up 2 bases and J gave up 0 bases; unmatched junction bases: 3. CDR3 sequence reads: CASSLLAGSSYEQYF. The CDR3, as DNA: TGTGCCAGCAGCTTATTAGCGGGGAGCTCCTACGAGCAGTACTTC. The full variable domain, its missing parts supplied by reference TRBV7-9 and TRBJ2-7, is DTGVSQNPRHKITKRGQNVTFRCDPISEHNRLYWYRQTLGQGPEFLTYFQNEAQLEKSRLLSDRFSAERPKGSFSTLEIQRTEQGDSAMYLCASSLLAGSSYEQYFGPGTRLTVT.

The chain is built from TRBV18 and TRBJ2-6, with 13 bases that match TRBD2. J lost 0 bases, V lost 5 bases, and 10 bases had no gene match. Per germline, CDR1 KGHSH and CDR2 LQKENI. The CDR3 runs 20 residues. CDR3 DNA: TGTGCCAGCTCATCCGGACTAGCGGGGGCGGGCTACTCTGGGGCCAACGTCCTGACTTTC. Protein: CASSSGLAGAGYSGANVLTF.

The gene calls are TRBV7-2 and TRBJ2-3, with TRBD2 matching 7 bases. CDR1 is SGHTA, CDR2 FQGNSA, per germline. The CDR3 extends over 15 amino acids. Losses at the gene ends were 6 bases for V and 2 bases for J; bases not matched to a gene: 8. The CDR3, as DNA: TGTGCCAGCAGTTATAAAGCGGGGCCCACAGATACGCAGTATTTT. Its protein is CASSYKAGPTDTQYF.

The rearrangement joins TRBV5-1 to TRBJ1-3; 8 bases map to TRBD1. This CDR3 has 16 residues. Trimming took 2 bases from V and 4 from J; bases not matched to a gene: 8. CDR1 and CDR2 (germline): SGHRS, YFSETQ. CDR3 in amino acids: CASSLTPGTGGNTIYF. The CDR3 nucleotides read TGCGCCAGCAGCTTAACCCCGGGGACAGGCGGAAACACCATATATTTT.

The rearrangement links TRBV12-3 or TRBV12-4 to TRBJ2-7, with 8 bases identical to TRBD1. The CDR3 loop spans 11 amino acids. V shed 10 bases, J shed 6 bases, and the junction held 5 bases outside the gene matches. CDR3 loop: CATRQGREQYF. The DNA of the CDR3 is TGTGCCACACGACAGGGGCGCGAGCAGTACTTC.

J is TRBJ1-1 and V is TRBV3-1 (or the pseudogene TRBV3-2), with TRBD1 as a possible D gene (5 bases). Germline CDR1 reads LGHDT; CDR2 reads YNNKEL (reference sequence). This CDR3 comprises 14 residues. The germline V and J ends were trimmed by 4 bases and 1 base, with 10 bases remaining between them. CDR3 sequence: CASSRGIGNTEAFF. DNA of the CDR3: TGTGCCAGCAGCCGGGGGATCGGGAACACTGAAGCTTTCTTT.

This clone was found a few times. V usage is TRBV6-1 and J usage is TRBJ2-7; D is possibly TRBD2 (6 bases). V gave up 3 bases and J gave up 1 base, with 13 bases separating them. Germline CDR1 is MNHNS and CDR2 is SASEGT. The CDR3 runs to 15 residues. The CDR3, as DNA: TGTGCCAGCAGTGATATCGGGAGAGAGTCCTACGAGCAGTACTTC. Translation: CASSDIGRESYEQYF.

The chain links TRBV3-1 (or the pseudogene TRBV3-2) to TRBJ1-3, with TRBD1 matching 7 bases. The CDR3 length is 15 residues. The V gene end was trimmed by 4 bases and the J gene end by 3 bases; junction bases not matched to a gene: 6. Germline V gives CDR1 LGHDT, CDR2 YNNKEL (reference sequence). The CDR3 DNA reads as TGTGCCAGCAGCCGGAACAGGGGAGATGGAAACACCATATATTTT. It yields the protein CASSRNRGDGNTIYF.